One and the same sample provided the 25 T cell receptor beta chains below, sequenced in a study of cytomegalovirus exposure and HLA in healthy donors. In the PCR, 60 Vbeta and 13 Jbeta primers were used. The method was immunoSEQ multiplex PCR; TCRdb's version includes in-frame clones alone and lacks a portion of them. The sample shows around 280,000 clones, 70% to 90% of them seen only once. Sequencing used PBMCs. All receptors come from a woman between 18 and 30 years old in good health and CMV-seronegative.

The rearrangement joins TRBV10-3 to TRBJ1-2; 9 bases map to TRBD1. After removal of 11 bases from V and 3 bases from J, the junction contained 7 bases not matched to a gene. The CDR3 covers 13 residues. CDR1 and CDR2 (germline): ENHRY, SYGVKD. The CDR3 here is CAALQGADYGYTF. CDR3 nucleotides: TGTGCCGCCTTACAGGGGGCGGACTATGGCTACACCTTC.

DNA for the CDR3: TGTGCCAGCAGTGAAGTATCGGAGAGTCAGCCCCAGCATTTT. Encoded protein: CASSEVSESQPQHF. J is TRBJ1-5 and V is TRBV2; the D is unclear. The germline gives CDR1 SNHLY, CDR2 FYNNEI. The CDR3 is 14 amino acids. V was clipped by 1 base and J by 6 bases, with 10 bases between them.

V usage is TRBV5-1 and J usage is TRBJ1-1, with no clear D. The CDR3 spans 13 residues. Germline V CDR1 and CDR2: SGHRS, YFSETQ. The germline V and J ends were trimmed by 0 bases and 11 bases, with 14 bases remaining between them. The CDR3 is CASSLVGETPAFF. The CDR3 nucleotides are TGCGCCAGCAGCTTGGTTGGGGAGACCCCGGCTTTCTTT.

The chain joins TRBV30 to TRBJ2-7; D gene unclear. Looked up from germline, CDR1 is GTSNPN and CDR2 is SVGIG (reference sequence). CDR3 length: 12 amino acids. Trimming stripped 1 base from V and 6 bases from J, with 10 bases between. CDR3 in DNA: TGTGCCTGGAGTGCCCTAATGTTCGAGCAGTACTTC. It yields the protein CAWSALMFEQYF.

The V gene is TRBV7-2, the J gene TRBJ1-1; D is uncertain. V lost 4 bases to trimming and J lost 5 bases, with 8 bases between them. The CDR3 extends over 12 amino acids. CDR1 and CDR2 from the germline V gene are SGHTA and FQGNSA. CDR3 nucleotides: TGTGCCAGCAGCTCCACAATGACTGAAGCTTTCTTT. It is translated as CASSSTMTEAFF.

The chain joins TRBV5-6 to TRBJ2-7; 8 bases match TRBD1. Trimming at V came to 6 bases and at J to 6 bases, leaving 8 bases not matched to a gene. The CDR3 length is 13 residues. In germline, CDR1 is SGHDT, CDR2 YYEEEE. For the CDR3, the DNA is TGTGCCAGCATGACAGGGGAGGATGCCGAGCAGTACTTC. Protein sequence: CASMTGEDAEQYF. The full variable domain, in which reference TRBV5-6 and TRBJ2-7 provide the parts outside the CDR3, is DAGVTQSPTHLIKTRGQQVTLRCSPKSGHDTVSWYQQALGQGPQFIFQYYEEEERQRGNFPDRFSGHQFPNYSSELNVNALLLGDSALYLCASMTGEDAEQYFGPGTRLTVT.

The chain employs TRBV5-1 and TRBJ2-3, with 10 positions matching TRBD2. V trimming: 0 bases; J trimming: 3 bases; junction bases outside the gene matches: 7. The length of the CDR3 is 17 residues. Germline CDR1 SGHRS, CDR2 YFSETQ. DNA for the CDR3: TGCGCCAGCAGCTTGGTTAGCGGGGGGTCGATTACAGATACGCAGTATTTT. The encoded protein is CASSLVSGGSITDTQYF. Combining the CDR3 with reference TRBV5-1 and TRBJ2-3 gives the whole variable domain KAGVTQTPRYLIKTRGQQVTLSCSPISGHRSVSWYQQTPGQGLQFLFEYFSETQRNKGNFPGRFSGRQFSNSRSEMNVSTLELGDSALYLCASSLVSGGSITDTQYFGPGTRLTVL.

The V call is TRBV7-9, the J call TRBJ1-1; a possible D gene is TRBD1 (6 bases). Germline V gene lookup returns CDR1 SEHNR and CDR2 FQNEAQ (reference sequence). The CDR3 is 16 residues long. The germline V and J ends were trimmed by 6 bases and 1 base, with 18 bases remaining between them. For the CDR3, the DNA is TGTGCCAGCAGTCCGACCTTTACAGGGCCGAACACTGAAGCTTTCTTT. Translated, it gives CASSPTFTGPNTEAFF.

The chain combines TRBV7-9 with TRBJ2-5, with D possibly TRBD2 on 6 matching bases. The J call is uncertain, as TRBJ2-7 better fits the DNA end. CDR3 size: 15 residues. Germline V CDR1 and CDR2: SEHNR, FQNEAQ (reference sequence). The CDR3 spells CASSLGDLSSYEQYF. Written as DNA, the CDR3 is TGTGCCAGCAGCTTGGGGGACTTAAGCTCCTACGAGCAGTACTTC.

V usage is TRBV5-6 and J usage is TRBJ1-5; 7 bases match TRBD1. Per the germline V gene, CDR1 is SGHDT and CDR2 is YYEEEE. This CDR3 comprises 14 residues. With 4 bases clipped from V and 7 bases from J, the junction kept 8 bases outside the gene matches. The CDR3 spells CASSLGTEAQPQHF. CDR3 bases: TGTGCCAGCAGCCTAGGGACAGAAGCGCAGCCCCAGCATTTT.

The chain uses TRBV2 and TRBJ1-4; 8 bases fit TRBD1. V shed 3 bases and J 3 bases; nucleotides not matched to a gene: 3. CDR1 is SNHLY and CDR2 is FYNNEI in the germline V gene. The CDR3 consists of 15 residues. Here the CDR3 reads CASSDRGRSNEKLFF. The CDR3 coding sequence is TGTGCCAGCAGTGACAGGGGGCGTTCTAATGAAAAACTGTTTTTT.

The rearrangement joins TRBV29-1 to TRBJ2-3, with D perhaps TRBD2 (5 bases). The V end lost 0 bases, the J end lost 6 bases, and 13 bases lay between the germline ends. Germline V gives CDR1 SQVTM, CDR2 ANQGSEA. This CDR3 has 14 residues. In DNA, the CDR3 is TGCAGCGTTGAAGAAGGAGGTACCGCGGATACGCAGTATTTT. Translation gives CSVEEGGTADTQYF.

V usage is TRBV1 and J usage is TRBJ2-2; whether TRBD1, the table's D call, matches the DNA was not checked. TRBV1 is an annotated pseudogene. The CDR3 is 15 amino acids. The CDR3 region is CTSSHPVGVYGELFF. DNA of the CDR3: TGCACCAGCAGCCACCCTGTGGGCGTTTACGGGGAGCTGTTTTTT.

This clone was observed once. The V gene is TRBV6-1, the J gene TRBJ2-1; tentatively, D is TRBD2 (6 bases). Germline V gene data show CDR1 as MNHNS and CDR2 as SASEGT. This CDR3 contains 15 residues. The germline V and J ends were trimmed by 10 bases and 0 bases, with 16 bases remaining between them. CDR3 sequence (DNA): TGTGCCACCCAACGGGGGTATAGCTCCTACAATGAGCAGTTCTTC. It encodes CATQRGYSSYNEQFF.

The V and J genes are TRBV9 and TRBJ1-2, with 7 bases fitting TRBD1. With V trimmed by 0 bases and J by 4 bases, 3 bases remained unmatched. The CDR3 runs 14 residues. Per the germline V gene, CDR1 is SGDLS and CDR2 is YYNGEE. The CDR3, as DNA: TGTGCCAGCAGCGTAGCAGGGGGAAGCTATGGCTACACCTTC. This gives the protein CASSVAGGSYGYTF. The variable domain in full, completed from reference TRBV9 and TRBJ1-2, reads DSGVTQTPKHLITATGQRVTLRCSPRSGDLSVYWYQQSLDQGLQFLIQYYNGEERAKGNILERFSAQQFPDLHSELNLSSLELGDSALYFCASSVAGGSYGYTFGSGTRLTVV.

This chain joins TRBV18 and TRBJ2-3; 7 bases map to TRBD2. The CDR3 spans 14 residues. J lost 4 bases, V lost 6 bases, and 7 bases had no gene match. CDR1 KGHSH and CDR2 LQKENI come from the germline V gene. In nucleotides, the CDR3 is TGTGCCAGCTCCCCCCTAGCGGTCTCAGATACGCAGTATTTT. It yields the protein CASSPLAVSDTQYF.

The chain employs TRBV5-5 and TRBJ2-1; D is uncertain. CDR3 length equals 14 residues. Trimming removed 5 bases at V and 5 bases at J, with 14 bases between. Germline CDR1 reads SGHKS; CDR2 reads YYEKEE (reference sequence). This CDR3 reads CASRPPVRDNEQFF. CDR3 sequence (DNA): TGTGCCAGCAGGCCCCCGGTCCGGGACAATGAGCAGTTCTTC.

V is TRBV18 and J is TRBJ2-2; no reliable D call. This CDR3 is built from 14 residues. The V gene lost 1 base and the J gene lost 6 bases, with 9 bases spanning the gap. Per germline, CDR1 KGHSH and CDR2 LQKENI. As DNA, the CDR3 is TGTGCCAGCTCACCACTTAGCTTCGCCGGGGAGCTGTTTTTT. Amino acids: CASSPLSFAGELFF. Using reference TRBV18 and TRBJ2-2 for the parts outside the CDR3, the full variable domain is NAGVMQNPRHLVRRRGQEARLRCSPMKGHSHVYWYRQLPEEGLKFMVYLQKENIIDESGMPKERFSAEFPKEGPSILRIQQVVRGDSAAYFCASSPLSFAGELFFGEGSRLTVL.

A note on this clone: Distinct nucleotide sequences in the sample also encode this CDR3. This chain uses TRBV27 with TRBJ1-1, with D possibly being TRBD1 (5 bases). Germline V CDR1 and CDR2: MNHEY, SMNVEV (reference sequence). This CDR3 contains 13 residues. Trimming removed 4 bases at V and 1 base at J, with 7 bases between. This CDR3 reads CASSSTGNTEAFF. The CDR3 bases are TGTGCCAGCAGTTCAACAGGGAACACTGAAGCTTTCTTT.

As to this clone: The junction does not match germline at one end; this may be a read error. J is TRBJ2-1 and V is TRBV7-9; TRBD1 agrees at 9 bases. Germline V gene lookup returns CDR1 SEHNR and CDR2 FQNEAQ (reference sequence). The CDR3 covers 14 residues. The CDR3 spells CASSLDRGYNEQFF. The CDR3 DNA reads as TGCGCCAGCAGCCTGGACAGGGGCTACAATGAGCAGTTCTTC.

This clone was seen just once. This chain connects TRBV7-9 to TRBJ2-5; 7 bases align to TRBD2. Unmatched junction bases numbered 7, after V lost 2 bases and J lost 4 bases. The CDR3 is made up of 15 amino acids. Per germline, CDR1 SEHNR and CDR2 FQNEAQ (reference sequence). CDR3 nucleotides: TGTGCCAGCAGCTTATTGTTTAGCGGGCGAGAGACCCAGTACTTC. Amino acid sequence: CASSLLFSGRETQYF.

CDR3 sequence reads: CASSPGTEAFF. Here the CDR3 DNA reads TGTGCCAGCAGCCCGGGCACTGAAGCTTTCTTT. This chain connects TRBV16 to TRBJ1-1, with unresolved D. In germline, CDR1 is KGHSY, CDR2 FQNENV. This CDR3 is built from 11 residues. Trimming removed 4 bases from V and 4 bases from J, with 4 bases in between.

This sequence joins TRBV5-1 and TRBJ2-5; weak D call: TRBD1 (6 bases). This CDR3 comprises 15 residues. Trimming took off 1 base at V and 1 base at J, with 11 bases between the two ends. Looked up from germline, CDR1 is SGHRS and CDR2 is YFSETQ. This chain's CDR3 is CASSLMGQGQETQYF. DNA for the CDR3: TGCGCCAGCAGCTTGATGGGACAAGGCCAAGAGACCCAGTACTTC.

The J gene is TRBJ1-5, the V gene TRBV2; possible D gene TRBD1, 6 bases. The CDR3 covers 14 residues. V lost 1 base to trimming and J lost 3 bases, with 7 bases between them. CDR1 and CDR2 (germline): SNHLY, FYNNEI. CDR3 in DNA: TGTGCCAGCAGTGAAGACAGGGACAATCAGCCCCAGCATTTT. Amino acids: CASSEDRDNQPQHF.

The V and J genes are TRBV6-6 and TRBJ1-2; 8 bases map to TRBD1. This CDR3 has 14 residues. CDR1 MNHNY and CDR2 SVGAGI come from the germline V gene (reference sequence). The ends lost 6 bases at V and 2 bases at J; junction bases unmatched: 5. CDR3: CASRPTGANYGYTF. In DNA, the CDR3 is TGTGCCAGCAGACCGACAGGGGCGAACTATGGCTACACCTTC.